This T cell receptor (beta chain) emerged from a study of molecular identifiers for immune sequencing clone quantification. Turning to this clonotype: A junction boundary mismatches the germline segment, possibly from a read error.

TCRdb processed the PCR reads anew with MiXCR; each CDR3 protein has one entry. The table includes 65,000 or so distinct CDR3 sequences, about a fifth detected once. The CDR3 sequence is 18 residues long. From germline, CDR1 is MGHRA and CDR2 YSYEKL. This TCR was sampled from a human donor in good health. Some libraries in this study had Jurkat cell RNA spiked in. This chain connects TRBV4-1 to TRBJ2-5, with D tentatively TRBD2 (5 bases). Material for sequencing was naive CD8+ T cells from blood, with Jurkat cell RNA spiked in. Subset indicated: FACS-sorted CD8+CD4-CCR7+CD45RA+ naive T cells. The DNA for the CDR3 is TGCGCCAGCGGCCAAGAGAGGTTCATCAGCGGAAACCAAGAGACCCAGTACTTC. Protein: CASGQERFISGNQETQYF.